This TCR beta chain was identified in a study of T-cell reconstitution after alpha-beta-depleted transplantation in children. This sample's TCRbeta library carried unique molecular identifier barcodes. TCRdb analysed the PCR reads with MiXCR anew, one entry per CDR3 protein. The sample shows around 370,000 distinct CDR3 sequences, over 9% of them seen only once. CDR1 is MGHDK, CDR2 SYGVNS, per germline. Trimming stripped 3 bases from V and 5 bases from J, with 13 bases between. The CDR3 is 14 residues long. The source is a human donor who donated a stem cell graft to a child with acute lymphoblastic leukemia. The chain recombines TRBV25-1 with TRBJ2-5, with D hard to call. The starting material was PBMCs from the stem cell graft donor, obtained from the stem cell graft. The CDR3 DNA follows: TGTGCCAGCAGTGATCCCCCGGCGCGGGAGACCCAGTACTTC. This sequence encodes CASSDPPARETQYF.